The clone carrying this TCR beta chain occurred a few times. As handled by the study authors: Estimates of nucleated cell counts were drawn from the amplification of reference gene primers. Profiling relied on immunoSEQ multiplex PCR, and the TCRdb table lists in-frame clones only, not all of them. The D gene and trimming were derived from the DNA, and the V and J assignments and clone size from that table. The repertoire includes around 220,000 clones, around nine tenths of them detected once, and under 2.5% sits in the top ten. This specimen belongs to a study of blood T cell repertoires in COVID-19. From germline, CDR1 is MNHNS and CDR2 SASEGT. The V and J ends lost 1 base and 7 bases respectively, with 11 bases between them. This CDR3 region has 15 residues. Either two negative PCRs, clearance, or symptom resolution qualified Cohort 3 donors as recovered.

The chain joins TRBV6-1 to TRBJ1-6, with D tentatively TRBD1 (5 bases). The source of this sequence is a young woman who had recovered from COVID-19. Sequenced sample: PBMCs or T cells enriched from blood (not recorded which). The CDR3 loop is CASSEDRGSNSPLHF. The CDR3, as DNA: TGTGCCAGCAGTGAAGATAGGGGTTCGAATTCACCCCTCCACTTT.